What follows is one T cell receptor (beta chain) and its context. Its antigen is still unknown. No base quality values were provided; no much bigger clone lies one nucleotide off. This sample is part of a study of T-cell memory formation after mild COVID-19 (dated by TCRdb to the early 2020s). In the study overall: TCR sequence clusters from the two donors were largely donor specific. In a couple of donors, T-cell clones that expanded and contracted after mild COVID-19 were tracked by sequencing TCRalpha and TCRbeta repertoires over time. Two young, previously healthy adult volunteers, one female and one male, were included in the cohort.

Ficoll-Paque density gradient centrifugation was used to isolate PBMCs. Reading the germline V gene gives CDR1 MNHEY and CDR2 SVGAGI. Trimming removed 5 bases from V and 0 bases from J; the gene matches leave 4 bases unexplained. The CDR3 runs 15 amino acids, cysteine and phenylalanine included. The entry retains the CDR3 DNA only, 45 bases that are in frame from base 1. The sample was run on an Illumina NovaSeq 6000. cDNA libraries for TCRalpha and TCRbeta were prepared by 5'RACE using constant-segment primers, with sample barcodes and unique molecular identifiers added. Trizol reagent was used to extract RNA from every sample. The libraries were amplified in two PCR steps, and the second step added a second sample barcode and Illumina TruSeq adapters. Libraries were sequenced on an Illumina NovaSeq with 2 x 150 bp paired-end reads. The paper's data handling went like this. Demultiplexing of reads and collapsing into UMI-guided consensus sequences were performed with migec v1.2.7. With mixcr v2.1.11, UMI consensuses were aligned to TRA and TRB V and J templates and assembled into clonotypes. A clonotype was counted as expanded or contracted only when both edgeR and NoisET called the clonotype significant, with the noise models trained on biological replicates. For edgeR calls, the thresholds were a false discovery rate-adjusted p below 0.01 and a log2 fold-change of 1. As an exploratory analysis of dynamics, PCA with hierarchical clustering was applied to max-normalized trajectories of the 1000 most abundant clonotypes. Separately sequenced CD4+ and CD8+ repertoires were used to assign a CD4 or CD8 phenotype to each responding clone. TCRdb reanalyzed the raw reads on its own, using fastp at Q25 for trimming and MiXCR for clone calling, and kept in-frame beta chains. Each CDR3 protein appears once, grouped with its most common genes and DNA. Clone size and V and J calls follow TCRdb, not the original study. Within this sample are over 55,000 distinct CDR3 sequences, with roughly 9.5% of them counted one time only. The ten top clones hold around 1.2% of the sample.

Beyond this particular receptor, the publication reports: Contracting CD4+ clones turned up mainly in the CM and EM memory subsets, whereas EMRA was where CD8+ clones were enriched. The study included only two mild cases, and larger cohorts that include severe cases with pre-infection samples were judged to be necessary. Whether the second-wave clones peaking on day 37 were SARS-CoV-2 specific was not confirmed. Balanced CD4/CD8 phenotypes were observed for clones contracting from day 15 to 85, whereas a bias towards CD4+ was observed for a second wave of clones expanding from day 15 to 37. Some responding clones were detected in pre-infection memory, suggesting pre-existing cross-reactive memory T cells joined the SARS-CoV-2 response.

The sequenced sample consisted of PBMCs or a T cell subset sorted from them (not recorded which). The chain employs TRBV6-5 and TRBJ1-3; a stretch of 7 junction bases matches TRBD1. The receptor comes from a man between 18 and 29 years old who had mild COVID-19 (a few samples of this study predate the infection). The sample titles of this study are shuffled in the database, so cell type and time point are left out; the donor was told from shared clones. The DNA reads as follows: TGTGCCAGCAGTCGACAGGGCCTCTCTGGAAACACCATATATTTT. This gives the protein CASSRQGLSGNTIYF.